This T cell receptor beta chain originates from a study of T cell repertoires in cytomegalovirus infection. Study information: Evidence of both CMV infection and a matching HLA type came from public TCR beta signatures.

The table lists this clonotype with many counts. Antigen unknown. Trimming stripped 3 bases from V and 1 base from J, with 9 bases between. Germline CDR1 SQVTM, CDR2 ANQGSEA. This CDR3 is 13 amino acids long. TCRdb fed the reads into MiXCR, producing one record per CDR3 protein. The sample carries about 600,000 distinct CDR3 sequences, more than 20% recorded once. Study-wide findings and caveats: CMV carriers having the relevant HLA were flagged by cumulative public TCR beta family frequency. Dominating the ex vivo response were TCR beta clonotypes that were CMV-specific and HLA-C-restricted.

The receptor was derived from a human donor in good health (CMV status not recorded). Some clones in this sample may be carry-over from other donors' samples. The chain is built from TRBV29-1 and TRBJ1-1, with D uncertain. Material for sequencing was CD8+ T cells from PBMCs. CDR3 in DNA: TGCAGCGTTGATGGTGTTTCGAACACTGAAGCTTTCTTT. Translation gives CSVDGVSNTEAFF.